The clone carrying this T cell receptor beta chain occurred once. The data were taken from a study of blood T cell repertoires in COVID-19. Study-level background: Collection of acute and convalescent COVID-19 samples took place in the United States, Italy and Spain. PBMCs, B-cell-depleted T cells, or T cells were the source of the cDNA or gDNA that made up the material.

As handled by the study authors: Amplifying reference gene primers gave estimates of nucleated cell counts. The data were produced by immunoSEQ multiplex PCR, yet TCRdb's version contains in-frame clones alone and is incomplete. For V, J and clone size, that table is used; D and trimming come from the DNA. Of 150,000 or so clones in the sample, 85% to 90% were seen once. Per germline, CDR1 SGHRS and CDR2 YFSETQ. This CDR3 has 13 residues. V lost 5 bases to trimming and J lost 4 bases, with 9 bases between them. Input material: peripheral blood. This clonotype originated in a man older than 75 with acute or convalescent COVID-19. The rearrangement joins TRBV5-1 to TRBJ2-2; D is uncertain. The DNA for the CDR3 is TGCGCCAGCAGTGTTTTCCTCACCGGGGAGCTGTTTTTT. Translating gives CASSVFLTGELFF. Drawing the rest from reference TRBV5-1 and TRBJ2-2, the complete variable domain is KAGVTQTPRYLIKTRGQQVTLSCSPISGHRSVSWYQQTPGQGLQFLFEYFSETQRNKGNFPGRFSGRQFSNSRSEMNVSTLELGDSALYLCASSVFLTGELFFGEGSRLTVL.